The entry below describes one T cell receptor (beta chain). This sample was taken from a study of lymphopenia after photon versus proton radiotherapy. Germline-derived CDR1 and CDR2 are SGHTA and FQGTGA. Trimming shortened V by 0 bases and J by 0 bases, and 8 bases separated the two germline ends. The CDR3 extends over 16 amino acids. Here immunoSEQ multiplex PCR was the method, and the copy in TCRdb shows in-frame clones only, minus some. The sample has roughly 23,000 clones, around 90% seen once. This receptor was taken from a woman in her 70s with pancreatic cancer. Some clones in this sample may be carry-over from other donors' samples. Sample: peripheral blood, taken from a patient treated with proton-based radiotherapy. The chain couples TRBV7-3 to TRBJ2-2; D not resolved. The CDR3 sequence: CASSLTVTTNTGELFF. DNA for the CDR3: TGTGCCAGCAGCTTAACGGTGACAACGAACACCGGGGAGCTGTTTTTT.